Listed here are 5 T cell receptor beta chains from one sample, sequenced in a study of graft-versus-host responses after intestinal transplantation. The repertoire was sequenced with immunoSEQ multiplex PCR; TCRdb's copy has only in-frame clones and lacks some. In the table there are about 40,000 clones, roughly 89% of which are singletons. Specimen: PBMCs, collected about nine months after transplant. All receptors come from a human patient who received an intestinal transplant, so some T cells may come from the graft donor.

The chain combines TRBV7-6 with TRBJ2-1; 7 bases map to TRBD2. Germline loops: CDR1 SGHVS, CDR2 FNYEAQ. There are 16 residues in the CDR3. V trimming: 5 bases; J trimming: 9 bases; junction bases outside the gene matches: 16. CDR3 sequence reads: CASSPITGGGRGEQFF. For the CDR3, the DNA is TGTGCCAGCAGCCCGATAACTGGGGGGGGAAGGGGTGAGCAGTTCTTC.

V usage is TRBV1 and J usage is TRBJ2-3. TRBV1 is flagged as a pseudogene. CDR3 length: 13 residues. CDR3 bases: TGCACTACAATCGGTCCTAGCACAGATACGCAGTATTTT. This sequence encodes CTTIGPSTDTQYF.

The chain employs TRBV9 and TRBJ2-5; D is tentatively TRBD1 or TRBD2 (6 bases each). The V gene's germline CDR1 is SGDLS and CDR2 YYNGEE. This CDR3 region has 15 residues. V was shortened by 0 bases and J by 5 bases, with 14 bases between the two germline ends. CDR3 nucleotides: TGTGCCAGCAGCGTAGTAGGGGGGAGGCACGAGACCCAGTACTTC. Residues: CASSVVGGRHETQYF.

V and J are TRBV6-5 and TRBJ2-7; TRBD2 matches 13 bases. The ends lost 8 bases at V and 5 bases at J; junction bases unmatched: 3. The CDR3 contains 13 residues. The germline V gene encodes CDR1 MNHEY and CDR2 SVGAGI. CDR3 amino acids: CASLTSGGNEQYF. As DNA, the CDR3 is TGTGCCAGCCTGACTAGCGGGGGGAACGAGCAGTACTTC.

The chain joins TRBV7-9 to TRBJ1-6; the D is unclear. This CDR3 is built from 16 residues. V was cut by 6 bases and J by 0 bases, with 12 bases left in between. CDR1 and CDR2 (germline): SEHNR, FQNEAQ (reference sequence). CDR3 sequence reads: CASSSALSSYNSPLHF. The CDR3 bases are TGTGCCAGCAGTTCCGCCCTGAGCTCCTATAATTCACCCCTCCACTTT. Full variable domain (missing parts from reference TRBV7-9 and TRBJ1-6): DTGVSQNPRHKITKRGQNVTFRCDPISEHNRLYWYRQTLGQGPEFLTYFQNEAQLEKSRLLSDRFSAERPKGSFSTLEIQRTEQGDSAMYLCASSSALSSYNSPLHFGNGTRLTVT.